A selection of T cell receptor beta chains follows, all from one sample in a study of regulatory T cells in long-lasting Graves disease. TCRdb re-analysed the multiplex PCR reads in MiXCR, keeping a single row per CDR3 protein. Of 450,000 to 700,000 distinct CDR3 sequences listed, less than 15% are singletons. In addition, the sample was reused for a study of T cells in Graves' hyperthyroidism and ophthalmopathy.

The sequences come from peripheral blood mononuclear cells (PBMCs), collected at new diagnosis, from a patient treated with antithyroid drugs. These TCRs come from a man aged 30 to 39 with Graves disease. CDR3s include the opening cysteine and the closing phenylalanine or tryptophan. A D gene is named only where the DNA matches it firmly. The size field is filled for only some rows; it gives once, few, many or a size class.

CDR3 DNA: TGTGCCAGCAGCCCTTCCGAGCGGGAGGCCTCCTACAATGAGCAGTTCTTC
CDR3 protein: CASSPSEREASYNEQFF
V gene: TRBV14
J gene: TRBJ2-1
clone size: many
D gene: TRBD2

CDR3 DNA: TGTGCCAGCAGTCCATCCCGGACGAGTAGCGTGGGGGTGGAGACCCAGTACTTC
CDR3 protein: CASSPSRTSSVGVETQYF
V gene: TRBV6-1
J gene: TRBJ2-5
clone size: many
D gene: NA

CDR3 DNA: TGTGCCAGCAGCTCTTACAGGGGCCCTTCTAACTATGGCTACACCTTC
CDR3 protein: CASSSYRGPSNYGYTF
V gene: TRBV7-8
J gene: TRBJ1-2
clone size: NA
D gene: TRBD1

CDR3 DNA: TGTGCCACCAGTGATTTGGGGTCCGGGGACTTTAGCAATCAGCCCCAGCATTTT
CDR3 protein: CATSDLGSGDFSNQPQHF
V gene: TRBV24-1
J gene: TRBJ1-5
clone size: many
D gene: NA

CDR3 DNA: TGCAGTGCGGGCCCGACTAGCGGGAGCTCCTACGAGCAGTACTTC
CDR3 protein: CSAGPTSGSSYEQYF
V gene: TRBV20-1
J gene: TRBJ2-7
clone size: many
D gene: TRBD2

CDR3 DNA: TGTGCCAGCAGCAAACAGGGATGGAGCTCCTACGAGCAGTACTTC
CDR3 protein: CASSKQGWSSYEQYF
V gene: TRBV11-2
J gene: TRBJ2-7
clone size: many
D gene: NA

CDR3 DNA: TGTGCCAGCAGCCCCCGTGTTGGACAGCCCTCTGGAAACACCATATATTTT
CDR3 protein: CASSPRVGQPSGNTIYF
V gene: TRBV9
J gene: TRBJ1-3
clone size: NA
D gene: NA

CDR3 DNA: TGTGCCAGCAGCCTCGAAGGGTCCACGCCCCCAGATACGCAGTATTTT
CDR3 protein: CASSLEGSTPPDTQYF
V gene: TRBV3-1
J gene: TRBJ2-3
clone size: NA
D gene: NA

CDR3 DNA: TGTGCCAGGTCCGGCAACACTGAAGCTTTCTTT
CDR3 protein: CARSGNTEAFF
V gene: TRBV2
J gene: TRBJ1-1
clone size: many
D gene: NA

CDR3 DNA: TGTGCTAGTGGTTATCGGGGGCGTCCTTACGAGCAGTACTTC
CDR3 protein: CASGYRGRPYEQYF
V gene: TRBV12-5
J gene: TRBJ2-7
clone size: many
D gene: NA

CDR3 DNA: TGTGCCAGCAGCTTGGGGACACTTAGCGACTACACCTTC
CDR3 protein: CASSLGTLSDYTF
V gene: TRBV7-9
J gene: TRBJ1-2
clone size: NA
D gene: NA

CDR3 DNA: TGTGCCAGCAGCCCCCCCCTTTCAGATACGCAGTATTTT
CDR3 protein: CASSPPLSDTQYF
V gene: TRBV9
J gene: TRBJ2-3
clone size: many
D gene: NA

CDR3 DNA: TGTGCCAGCAGTTACTCGACGGACACTGAAGCTTTCTTT
CDR3 protein: CASSYSTDTEAFF
V gene: TRBV6-5
J gene: TRBJ1-1
clone size: many
D gene: NA

CDR3 DNA: TGTGCCAGCGGCTGGGGGGACAATCAGCCCCAGCATTTT
CDR3 protein: CASGWGDNQPQHF
V gene: TRBV12-3/TRBV12-4
J gene: TRBJ1-5
clone size: many
D gene: NA

CDR3 DNA: TGTGCCATCAGTGAGTCTAGTAGGAACACTGAAGCTTTCTTT
CDR3 protein: CAISESSRNTEAFF
V gene: TRBV10-3
J gene: TRBJ1-1
clone size: many
D gene: NA

CDR3 DNA: TGTGCCAGCAGGCACCGGACAGCAACTAATGAAAAACTGTTTTTT
CDR3 protein: CASRHRTATNEKLFF
V gene: TRBV2
J gene: TRBJ1-4
clone size: many
D gene: NA

CDR3 DNA: TGCGCCAGCAGCTTGGACGTCGGGAACTATGGCTACACCTTC
CDR3 protein: CASSLDVGNYGYTF
V gene: TRBV5-1
J gene: TRBJ1-2
clone size: few
D gene: NA

CDR3 DNA: TGTGCCAGCAGGCAGGACGGGACCTCCTACGAGCAGCACTTC
CDR3 protein: CASRQDGTSYEQHF
V gene: TRBV2
J gene: TRBJ2-7
clone size: few
D gene: NA

CDR3 DNA: TGTGCCAGCAGCCACCTGGGGGGAAACATTCAGTACTTC
CDR3 protein: CASSHLGGNIQYF
V gene: TRBV11-2
J gene: TRBJ2-4
clone size: many
D gene: NA

CDR3 DNA: TGTGCCAGCAGTTACAGGATGGTTGGGGGGACTTCAAGATCCTACGAGCAGTACTTC
CDR3 protein: CASSYRMVGGTSRSYEQYF
V gene: TRBV6-5
J gene: TRBJ2-7
clone size: NA
D gene: NA

CDR3 DNA: TGCAGTGCTAGCCCCTGGGGAGCGGAGGGCTACAATGAGCAGTTCTTC
CDR3 protein: CSASPWGAEGYNEQFF
V gene: TRBV20-1
J gene: TRBJ2-1
clone size: many
D gene: NA

CDR3 DNA: TGTGCCAGCAGTCCCCACGCCGCGACCTATGGCTACACCTTC
CDR3 protein: CASSPHAATYGYTF
V gene: TRBV28
J gene: TRBJ1-2
clone size: many
D gene: NA

CDR3 DNA: TGCGCCAGCAGCCAAGGGTCGACTAATGAAAAACTGTTTTTT
CDR3 protein: CASSQGSTNEKLFF
V gene: TRBV4-1
J gene: TRBJ1-4
clone size: NA
D gene: NA

CDR3 DNA: TGTGCCAGCAGTTACTCAACAGGGGCCGGTAATGAAAAACTGTTTTTT
CDR3 protein: CASSYSTGAGNEKLFF
V gene: TRBV6-2/TRBV6-3
J gene: TRBJ1-4
clone size: many
D gene: TRBD1

CDR3 DNA: TGTGCCAGCAGGCCCTCGGGAGATACTTATGGCTACACCTTC
CDR3 protein: CASRPSGDTYGYTF
V gene: TRBV2
J gene: TRBJ1-2
clone size: many
D gene: NA

CDR3 DNA: TGTGCCAGCAGTTTAGGGGGCCGGGATACGCAGTATTTT
CDR3 protein: CASSLGGRDTQYF
V gene: TRBV27
J gene: TRBJ2-3
clone size: few
D gene: NA

CDR3 DNA: TGTGCCAGCAGCGATCGGGAGGGCCTGAATCCAAGCTACAATGAGCAGTTCTTC
CDR3 protein: CASSDREGLNPSYNEQFF
V gene: TRBV5-4
J gene: TRBJ2-1
clone size: NA
D gene: TRBD2

CDR3 DNA: TGTGCCGGACAGGGGATCGGGGAGCTGTTTTTT
CDR3 protein: CAGQGIGELFF
V gene: TRBV28
J gene: TRBJ2-2
clone size: many
D gene: TRBD1

CDR3 DNA: TGCAGTGCCCTGGACGCACCCTACGAGCAGTACTTC
CDR3 protein: CSALDAPYEQYF
V gene: TRBV20-1
J gene: TRBJ2-7
clone size: NA
D gene: NA